Listed here are 19 T cell receptor beta chains from one sample, sequenced in a study of T cells in Graves' hyperthyroidism and ophthalmopathy. RNA transcripts gave rise to amplified TCR beta CDR3 regions. The primer set for the first-round RT-PCR of the TCR CDR3 was HTBI. TCRdb re-analysed the multiplex PCR reads in MiXCR, keeping a single row per CDR3 protein. In the table there are 500,000 to 600,000 distinct CDR3 sequences, more than 45% of which are singletons. The sample consisted of peripheral blood or thyroid tissue (not recorded which). The receptors come from a woman between 18 and 30 years old with Graves' hyperthyroidism.

This chain links TRBV7-8 with TRBJ1-4, with D tentatively TRBD1 (5 bases). The V end lost 4 bases, the J end lost 6 bases, and 9 bases lay between the germline ends. Per germline, CDR1 SGHVS and CDR2 FQNEAQ. CDR3 length: 13 amino acids. The chain's CDR3 is CASSSEGDEKLFF. DNA of the CDR3: TGTGCCAGCAGCTCGGAAGGGGATGAAAAACTGTTTTTT.

This clonotype was detected only once. The chain combines TRBV5-6 with TRBJ1-1, with D hard to call. Germline-derived CDR1 and CDR2 are SGHDT and YYEEEE. The germline V and J ends were trimmed by 1 base and 1 base, with 11 bases remaining between them. This CDR3 has 15 residues. CDR3 DNA: TGTGCCAGCAGCTTGAGGGTCCCGGCGAACACTGAAGCTTTCTTT. Its translation: CASSLRVPANTEAFF. Based on the CDR3 plus reference TRBV5-6 and TRBJ1-1, the full variable domain is DAGVTQSPTHLIKTRGQQVTLRCSPKSGHDTVSWYQQALGQGPQFIFQYYEEEERQRGNFPDRFSGHQFPNYSSELNVNALLLGDSALYLCASSLRVPANTEAFFGQGTRLTVV.

CDR3 sequence (DNA): TGCAGCGCCAACGGGGAGACCCAGTACTTC. It translates to CSANGETQYF. V usage is TRBV29-1 and J usage is TRBJ2-5, with D hard to call. V gave up 7 bases and J gave up 5 bases, with 8 bases separating them. The germline CDR1 and CDR2 sequences are SQVTM and ANQGSEA. The CDR3 is made up of 10 amino acids.

In its sample, this clonotype was seen many times. The chain couples TRBV2 to TRBJ2-7, with 7 bases matching TRBD2. The CDR3 extends over 14 amino acids. The V gene end was trimmed by 7 bases and the J gene end by 9 bases; junction bases not matched to a gene: 15. CDR1 is SNHLY and CDR2 is FYNNEI in the germline V gene. The CDR3 spells CASNLREREGRQYF. The DNA of the CDR3 is TGTGCCAGCAATTTGCGGGAGAGGGAGGGGAGGCAGTACTTC. Using reference TRBV2 and TRBJ2-7 for the parts outside the CDR3, the full variable domain is EPEVTQTPSHQVTQMGQEVILRCVPISNHLYFYWYRQILGQKVEFLVSFYNNEISEKSEIFDDQFSVERPDGSNFTLKIRSTKLEDSAMYFCASNLREREGRQYFGPGTRLTVT.

About this clonotype: A much bigger clone sits one base away, suggesting this may be a read error. The J gene is TRBJ2-2, the V gene TRBV20-1; D may be TRBD1 (6 bases). From germline, CDR1 is DFQATT and CDR2 SNEGSKA (reference sequence). Between the trimmed V and J ends, which lost 5 bases and 7 bases, there was a span of 17 bases. The CDR3 is 14 amino acids. The CDR3 coding sequence is TGCAGTGCTGGAGGAACACAGGGCGGCGGGGAGCTGTTTTTT. This translates into CSAGGTQGGGELFF.

This rearrangement joins TRBV20-1 to TRBJ1-6; D is undetermined. Germline CDR1 reads DFQATT; CDR2 reads SNEGSKA (reference sequence). This CDR3 region has 14 residues. Trimming removed 6 bases from V and 7 bases from J, with 16 bases in between. This chain's CDR3 is CSASLFGYNSPLHF. The CDR3 nucleotides are TGCAGTGCCAGCCTTTTCGGCTACAATTCACCCCTCCACTTT.

This clonotype was found once. The chain recombines TRBV7-9 with TRBJ1-4, with 7 bases aligning to TRBD1. The CDR3 sequence is 15 residues long. The junction had 8 bases not matched to a gene; V was cut back by 5 bases and J by 5 bases. Germline V gene lookup returns CDR1 SEHNR and CDR2 FQNEAQ (reference sequence). CDR3 nucleotide sequence: TGTGCCAGCAGCACCACAGGGGTAGGAAATGAAAAACTGTTTTTT. This codes for CASSTTGVGNEKLFF.

This clonotype was counted many times. The chain joins TRBV11-2 to TRBJ1-1, with no clear D. CDR1 is SGHAT, CDR2 FQNNGV, per germline. Trimming removed 0 bases at V and 7 bases at J, with 6 bases between. The CDR3 length is 12 residues. The CDR3 nucleotides are TGTGCCAGCAGCTTAGATCGACGTGAAGCTTTCTTT. Translated: CASSLDRREAFF.

V is TRBV19 and J is TRBJ1-1, with 8 bases fitting TRBD1. The germline V gene has CDR1 LNHDA and CDR2 SQIVND (reference sequence). This CDR3 contains 15 residues. V was pared by 9 bases and J by 0 bases, with 9 bases of the junction left unmatched. CDR3 DNA sequence: TGTGCCAGACAGGACAGGGAAGCCATGAACACTGAAGCTTTCTTT. Amino acids: CARQDREAMNTEAFF.

This clonotype was seen repeatedly, ten times or more. The chain carries TRBV5-1 and TRBJ1-1, with a weak D call TRBD1 (6 bases). Looked up from germline, CDR1 is SGHRS and CDR2 is YFSETQ. With 1 base removed from V and 0 bases from J, the gap between germline ends came to 10 bases. The CDR3 length is 15 residues. The CDR3 spells CASSLTPGVNTEAFF. The CDR3 nucleotides read TGCGCCAGCAGCTTGACACCAGGGGTGAACACTGAAGCTTTCTTT.

The chain couples TRBV7-9 to TRBJ2-7; 10 bases line up with TRBD2. The V gene end was trimmed by 3 bases and the J gene end by 6 bases; junction bases not matched to a gene: 8. The CDR3 loop spans 15 amino acids. Germline CDR1 SEHNR, CDR2 FQNEAQ (reference sequence). This CDR3 reads CASSFGGTSVTEQYF. CDR3 bases: TGTGCCAGCAGCTTCGGGGGGACTAGCGTTACCGAGCAGTACTTC.

This clonotype was counted between two and nine times. This sequence joins TRBV12-3 or TRBV12-4 and TRBJ2-3; 12 bases map to TRBD2. The V gene end was trimmed by 6 bases and the J gene end by 4 bases; junction bases not matched to a gene: 5. This CDR3 contains 15 residues. The CDR3 DNA sequence: TGTGCCAGCAGCCTAGCGGGAGGGCCTGCAGATACGCAGTATTTT. Amino acid sequence: CASSLAGGPADTQYF.

The rearrangement joins TRBV7-2 to TRBJ2-5; D remains ambiguous. Trimming cost V 2 bases and J 2 bases, with 6 bases left between them. This CDR3 spans 13 amino acids. Germline V gene lookup returns CDR1 SGHTA and CDR2 FQGNSA. The CDR3 DNA is TGTGCCAGCAGCTTAATGAATCAAGAGACCCAGTACTTC. Protein sequence: CASSLMNQETQYF.

Regarding this clonotype: This may be a read error: a much more frequent sequence differs by one nucleotide. The V and J genes are TRBV19 and TRBJ1-5; D is undetermined. This CDR3 region has 15 residues. Germline V lookup: CDR1 LNHDA, CDR2 SQIVND (reference sequence). V was cut by 3 bases and J by 7 bases, with 16 bases left in between. CDR3 region: CASSMAPGLRQPQHF. Written as DNA, the CDR3 is TGTGCCAGTAGTATGGCCCCAGGTTTGAGGCAGCCCCAGCATTTT.

This clonotype was observed a single time. Without the conserved terminal phenylalanine or tryptophan, this CDR3 likely stems from a read error. No DNA is shown, since the ends of the CDR3 on it are uncertain; the CDR3 is the one TCRdb lists. The CDR3 loop reads CASSPRQGV. The chain employs TRBV7-9 and TRBJ1-3; the table's D gene call, TRBD1, was not cross checked with the DNA. Germline V gene data show CDR1 as SEHNR and CDR2 as FQNEAQ (reference sequence). The CDR3 length equals 9 residues, ends included.

J is TRBJ1-1 and V is TRBV2; a weak D match, TRBD1 (6 bases). V lost 6 bases to trimming and J lost 4 bases, with 15 bases between them. This CDR3 contains 14 residues. Germline CDR1 SNHLY, CDR2 FYNNEI. The CDR3 loop is CASSSSNRVTEAFF. The CDR3 DNA reads as TGTGCCAGCAGCTCCTCCAACAGGGTCACTGAAGCTTTCTTT.

This clonotype was observed a few times. This chain joins TRBV2 and TRBJ2-4; D is perhaps TRBD2 (5 bases). Germline lookup yields CDR1 SNHLY and CDR2 FYNNEI. V dropped 8 bases and J dropped 1 base, with 9 bases sitting between them. This CDR3 is 13 amino acids long. The CDR3 spells CASRWEAKNIQYF. The CDR3 nucleotides are TGTGCCAGCCGGTGGGAGGCCAAAAACATTCAGTACTTC.

The genes are TRBV10-2 and TRBJ2-1; TRBD1 is a possible D gene (5 bases). The CDR3 spans 14 residues. The germline V gene has CDR1 WSHSY and CDR2 SAAADI. The V end lost 5 bases, the J end lost 7 bases, and 15 bases lay between the germline ends. CDR3 amino acids: CASSTFREGNEQFF. The CDR3 DNA reads as TGCGCCAGCAGTACTTTCAGGGAAGGGAATGAGCAGTTCTTC.

This clonotype has more than one count but fewer than ten. The rearrangement links TRBV11-2 to TRBJ1-2; D uncertain. With 0 bases removed from V and 5 bases from J, the gap between germline ends came to 10 bases. The CDR3 runs to 14 residues. Germline V gives CDR1 SGHAT, CDR2 FQNNGV. CDR3 in amino acids: CASSLEAGDYGYTF. The CDR3 coding sequence is TGTGCCAGCAGCTTAGAGGCGGGAGATTATGGCTACACCTTC.